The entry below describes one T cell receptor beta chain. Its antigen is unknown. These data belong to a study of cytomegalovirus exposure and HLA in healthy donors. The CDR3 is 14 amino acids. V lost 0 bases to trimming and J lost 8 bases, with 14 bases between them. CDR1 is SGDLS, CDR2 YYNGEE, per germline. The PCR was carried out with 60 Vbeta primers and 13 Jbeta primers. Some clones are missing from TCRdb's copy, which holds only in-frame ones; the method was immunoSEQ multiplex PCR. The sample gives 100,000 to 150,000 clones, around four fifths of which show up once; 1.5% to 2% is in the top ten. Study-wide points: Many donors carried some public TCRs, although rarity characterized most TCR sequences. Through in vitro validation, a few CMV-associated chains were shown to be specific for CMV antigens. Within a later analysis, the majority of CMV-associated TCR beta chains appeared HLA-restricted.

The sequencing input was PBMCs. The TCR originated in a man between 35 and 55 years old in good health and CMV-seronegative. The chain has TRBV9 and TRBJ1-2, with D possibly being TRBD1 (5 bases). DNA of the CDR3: TGTGCCAGCAGCGTAGGACCGGGGGAGGTGGGCTACACCTTC. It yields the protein CASSVGPGEVGYTF.